The rows below give T cell receptor beta chains drawn from one sample of a study of cytomegalovirus exposure and HLA in healthy donors. This table comes from immunoSEQ multiplex PCR, and its TCRdb copy is limited to in-frame clones, with some not included. The table has approximately 110,000 clones, 76% seen once. The sequenced sample consisted of PBMCs. These receptor sequences come from a middle-aged man in good health and CMV-seronegative. Both conserved end residues are part of each CDR3. The D gene is left open where the match is weak. Clone size is stated in some rows and not others, as once, few, many or a class when expanded.

TRBJ2-1,NA,NA,TRBV7-2,TGTGCCAGCAGCTTAGGACGGACTGGTGTTAATGAGCAGTTCTTC,CASSLGRTGVNEQFF
TRBJ1-3,once,NA,TRBV9,TGTGCCAGCAGCGTAGATGCGGGGGAGGGAAACACCATATATTTT,CASSVDAGEGNTIYF
TRBJ1-5,NA,NA,TRBV4-1,TGCGCCAGCAGCCAAGATTGGGGGCAGGGTGAGATTCGGCCCCAGCATTTT,CASSQDWGQGEIRPQHF
TRBJ1-2,NA,NA,TRBV9,TGTGCCAGCAGCGTAGACAGAAACTATGGCTACACCTTC,CASSVDRNYGYTF
TRBJ2-1,NA,NA,TRBV4-1,TGCGCCAGCAGCCAGTCCCATAGCGGCCATGAGCAGTTCTTC,CASSQSHSGHEQFF
TRBJ1-1,NA,NA,TRBV2,TGTGCCAGCAGTGTAGTGATTGGGAACACTGAAGCTTTCTTT,CASSVVIGNTEAFF
TRBJ2-4,few,NA,TRBV15,TGTGCCACCAGCAGAGATCGTGCCTCGACAATTCAGTACTTC,CATSRDRASTIQYF
TRBJ1-2,NA,TRBD1,TRBV4-2,TGTGCCAGCAGCCAGGGACAGGGGGCGGAGGGCTACACCTTC,CASSQGQGAEGYTF
TRBJ1-2,NA,NA,TRBV6-5,TGTGCCAGCAGTACCACGAGTTATGGCTACACCTTC,CASSTTSYGYTF
TRBJ1-1,NA,TRBD1,TRBV4-2,TGTGCCAGCAGCTTCGGGACAGGGGAAACTGAAGCTTTCTTT,CASSFGTGETEAFF
TRBJ1-3,NA,NA,TRBV7-6,TGTGCCAGCAGCTTAGCCCCCGGGGGCACCATATATTTT,CASSLAPGGTIYF
TRBJ2-5,NA,TRBD1,TRBV9,TGTGCCAGCAGCGCCGGGACAGGCCAAGAGACCCAGTACTTC,CASSAGTGQETQYF
TRBJ1-5,NA,NA,TRBV7-2,TGTGCCAGCAGCTTAGATGGGCTAATCGGTGAGCCCCAGCATTTT,CASSLDGLIGEPQHF
TRBJ2-5,NA,TRBD2,TRBV29-1,TGCAGCGTTGATAAAACTAGCGGGGGAGAGACCCAGTACTTC,CSVDKTSGGETQYF
TRBJ2-3,NA,NA,TRBV7-9,TGTGCCAGCAAACCATTAGGGGGACCGACAGATACGCAGTATTTT,CASKPLGGPTDTQYF
TRBJ2-3,NA,NA,TRBV5-1,TGCGCCAGCAGCTTGTCGTCCCCTAGCACAGATACGCAGTATTTT,CASSLSSPSTDTQYF
TRBJ2-3,NA,NA,TRBV5-6,TGTGCCAGCAGCTCACGACTAGGCAGAGATACGCAGTATTTT,CASSSRLGRDTQYF
TRBJ2-1,NA,NA,TRBV2,TGTGCCAGCCTCTTCAAGAGCTCCTACAATGAGCAGTTCTTC,CASLFKSSYNEQFF
TRBJ2-3,NA,TRBD2,TRBV2,TGTGCCAGCAGTGTGGCCGGGGGGGCCTTCGCAGATACGCAGTATTTT,CASSVAGGAFADTQYF
TRBJ1-2,few,NA,TRBV7-2,TGTGCCAGCAGCTTAGGTCCAGGCGCTAACTATGGCTACACCTTC,CASSLGPGANYGYTF
TRBJ1-1,once,NA,TRBV18,TGTGCCAGCTCACCTCCCGACTCCCGGGCTTTCTTT,CASSPPDSRAFF
TRBJ2-5,NA,TRBD2,TRBV28,TGTGCCAGCGTCCCTTCGGGTAGCGGGGTACTGGCCCAGTACTTC,CASVPSGSGVLAQYF
TRBJ1-4,NA,NA,TRBV7-2,TGTGCCAGCGGCCTACAGGGAGATGAAAAACTGTTTTTT,CASGLQGDEKLFF
TRBJ1-1,medium-sized,TRBD1,TRBV14,TGTGCCAGCAGCCCTGGGACAGGGAGGGCTTTCTTT,CASSPGTGRAFF
TRBJ2-7,NA,NA,TRBV7-2,TGTGCCAGCAGCTTATACAGGAGCACTCTCCAGACCTACGAGCAGTACTTC,CASSLYRSTLQTYEQYF
TRBJ2-7,few,NA,TRBV11-2,TGTGCCAGCAGCTTAGTGGGTAGCAGGGGCGAGCAGTACTTC,CASSLVGSRGEQYF
TRBJ2-1,NA,TRBD2,TRBV2,TGTGCCAGCAGTGAATGGTCTTTAGCGGGGTTAAGGTACAATGAGCAGTTCTTC,CASSEWSLAGLRYNEQFF
TRBJ1-1,few,NA,TRBV21-1,TGTGCCAGTTCCTTCACTGAAGCTTTCTTT,CASSFTEAFF
TRBJ1-1,NA,NA,TRBV5-5,TGTGCCAGCAGCTTGGCATTCGGGGGGGAAGCTTTCTTT,CASSLAFGGEAFF
TRBJ1-2,once,NA,TRBV28,TGTGCCAGCAGTTATAGCCCAGAAGCTAACTATGGCTACACCTTC,CASSYSPEANYGYTF
TRBJ1-6,NA,TRBD1,TRBV30,TGTGCCTGGAGTGACCCCGGGACAGGGGCTTCACCCCTCCACTTT,CAWSDPGTGASPLHF
TRBJ1-1,NA,TRBD1,TRBV7-2,TGTGCCAGCAGCGATCCCGCCGGGACAGCGAACACTGAAGCTTTCTTT,CASSDPAGTANTEAFF
TRBJ1-1,NA,NA,TRBV6-1,TGTGCCAGCAGCGGTCCGATGAACACTGAAGCTTTCTTT,CASSGPMNTEAFF
TRBJ2-7,NA,TRBD1,TRBV19,TGTGCCAGTAGTATAGGATCCGGACAGGAGGCCTACGAGCAGTACTTC,CASSIGSGQEAYEQYF
TRBJ2-3,NA,TRBD2,TRBV7-2,TGTGCCAGCAGCAGGGGACTAGCGGGGACAGATACGCAGTATTTT,CASSRGLAGTDTQYF
TRBJ2-2,NA,NA,TRBV2,TGTGCCAGCAGTGAGGACACAGGGTCCACCGGGGAACTGTTTTTT,CASSEDTGSTGELFF
TRBJ2-2,NA,NA,TRBV6-5,TGTGCCAGCAGTAACCGGGTGACCGGGGAGCTGTTTTTT,CASSNRVTGELFF
TRBJ1-2,once,NA,TRBV28,TGTGCCAGCAGTTCGGACTGGAGAGGCTACACCTTC,CASSSDWRGYTF